This TCR beta chain is drawn from a study of graft-versus-host responses after intestinal transplantation. At the level of the study: Anti-thymocyte globulin induction was given to all recipients, followed by tacrolimus and steroids for three to four years.

In regard to this clone: Sequence at one end of the junction differs from germline and may be a read error.

The protocol was immunoSEQ multiplex PCR, while the TCRdb copy is restricted to in-frame clones and leaves out a portion. The profile shows just over 15,000 clones, approximately 30% of them singletons. There are 15 residues in the CDR3. CDR1 and CDR2 from the germline V gene are SGHNT and YENEEA. Plates contained approximately 200,000 CFSE-labeled responder cells and approximately 200,000 irradiated, violet-dye-labeled stimulator cells. Responder cells that were proliferating and CFSE-low, both CD3+CD4+ and CD3+CD8+, were sorted after the reaction. Sequences were derived from alloreactive CD4+ T cells from a mixed lymphocyte reaction culture, sampled before intestinal transplant. Subset of the sample: CFSE-low proliferating T cells sorted from approximately 6-day pre-transplant mixed lymphocyte reaction (GvH or HvG direction). This clonotype was obtained from a human patient who received an intestinal transplant. The rearrangement uses TRBV11-3 and TRBJ2-1; no reliable D call. The CDR3 DNA sequence: TGTGCCAGCAGCGTAGACGGTAGGGCCCGCAATGAGCAGTTCTTC. Amino acid sequence: CASSVDGRARNEQFF.